This TCR beta chain was recovered during a study of cytomegalovirus exposure and HLA in healthy donors. Note on this clone: Its antigen is unidentified.

This PCR relied on a set of 60 Vbeta primers and 13 Jbeta primers. Some clones are missing from TCRdb's copy, which holds only in-frame ones; the method was immunoSEQ multiplex PCR. The sample holds approximately 130,000 clones; around 85% are singletons and the top ten take about 7%. Study outcomes and limitations: The authors enumerated over 150 TCR beta chains as linked to cytomegalovirus. One variant, a missense change in DCLRE1C, was linked in a later analysis to TCR beta V- and J-gene trimming. Immune exposure was documented only through CMV serostatus.

This clonotype was sampled from a young woman in good health and CMV-seropositive. The sequenced material came from PBMCs.

This chain's CDR3 is CASSGGTGLNSPLHF. The CDR3 DNA reads as TGCGCCAGCAGTGGAGGGACAGGCCTTAATTCACCCCTCCACTTT. The chain links TRBV10-1 to TRBJ1-6; TRBD1 matches 8 bases. This CDR3 contains 15 residues. Germline trimming cut 4 bases from V and 6 bases from J; bases unmatched to any gene: 5. Germline CDR1 WNHNN, CDR2 SYGVQD (reference sequence).